The next 25 T cell receptor beta chains were all read from a single sample in a study of blood T cell repertoires in COVID-19. Some clones are missing from TCRdb's copy, which holds only in-frame ones; the method was immunoSEQ multiplex PCR. The sample lists fewer than 250,000 clones; around nine tenths were seen once. The material sequenced was PBMCs or T cells enriched from blood (not recorded which). These receptors all stem from a woman between 50 and 59 years old with acute COVID-19.

The chain recombines TRBV7-2 with TRBJ1-4; maybe TRBD1 (5 bases). The CDR3 totals 13 residues. The V gene lost 2 bases and the J gene lost 6 bases, with 7 bases spanning the gap. The germline V gene has CDR1 SGHTA and CDR2 FQGNSA. For the CDR3, the DNA is TGTGCCAGCAGCTTAAGGGGTGATGAAAAACTGTTTTTT. It codes for CASSLRGDEKLFF. Based on the CDR3 plus reference TRBV7-2 and TRBJ1-4, the full variable domain is GAGVSQSPSNKVTEKGKDVELRCDPISGHTALYWYRQSLGQGLEFLIYFQGNSAPDKSGLPSDRFSAERTGGSVSTLTIQRTQQEDSAVYLCASSLRGDEKLFFGSGTQLSVL.

The V gene is TRBV5-1, the J gene TRBJ1-5; TRBD1 aligns across 8 bases. CDR1 and CDR2 (germline): SGHRS, YFSETQ. The CDR3 loop spans 15 amino acids. V lost 0 bases to trimming and J lost 6 bases; unmatched junction nucleotides: 5. The CDR3 loop is CASSLAGGGGQPQHF. DNA of the CDR3: TGCGCCAGCAGCTTGGCAGGGGGCGGCGGTCAGCCCCAGCATTTT.

The chain is built from TRBV5-1 and TRBJ2-7, with TRBD1 as a possible D gene (5 bases). This CDR3 is 13 amino acids long. CDR1 and CDR2 (germline): SGHRS, YFSETQ. V was pared by 5 bases and J by 4 bases, with 13 bases between. The CDR3 DNA is TGCGCCAGCAGGGCCAGGGCGGAATACGAGCAGTACTTC. Its translation is CASRARAEYEQYF.

The genes are TRBV28 and TRBJ1-5; 7 bases map to TRBD1. The junction had 4 bases not matched to a gene; V was cut back by 8 bases and J by 0 bases. Germline V gene sequence: CDR1 MDHEN, CDR2 SYDVKM. CDR3 size: 14 residues. The CDR3: CASQQGYSNQPQHF. The CDR3 DNA follows: TGTGCCAGCCAACAGGGGTATAGCAATCAGCCCCAGCATTTT.

The chain combines TRBV18 with TRBJ2-3, with 7 bases identical to TRBD2. Germline V CDR1 and CDR2: KGHSH, LQKENI. Trimming at V came to 3 bases and at J to 4 bases, leaving 7 bases not matched to a gene. CDR3 length equals 15 residues. CDR3 sequence reads: CASSPSGGIPDTQYF. The CDR3 DNA sequence: TGTGCCAGCTCACCTTCCGGGGGGATCCCAGATACGCAGTATTTT.

About this clone itself: This sample also contains other DNA sequences that code for the same CDR3. The rearrangement uses TRBV15 and TRBJ2-7; 7 nucleotides match TRBD1. The germline gives CDR1 LNHNV, CDR2 YYDKDF (reference sequence). V gave up 1 base and J gave up 0 bases; unmatched junction bases: 3. This CDR3 is built from 15 residues. The CDR3 loop is CATSRGDSSSYEQYF. DNA of the CDR3: TGTGCCACCAGCAGAGGGGACAGTAGCTCCTACGAGCAGTACTTC. The variable domain in full, completed from reference TRBV15 and TRBJ2-7, reads DAMVIQNPRYQVTQFGKPVTLSCSQTLNHNVMYWYQQKSSQAPKLLFHYYDKDFNNEADTPDNFQSRRPNTSFCFLDIRSPGLGDTAMYLCATSRGDSSSYEQYFGPGTRLTVT.

The chain has TRBV18 and TRBJ1-3; 9 bases are a match to TRBD1. The CDR3 consists of 15 residues. The V gene's germline CDR1 is KGHSH and CDR2 LQKENI. J gave up 3 bases and V 3 bases, and 3 bases lay outside the gene matches. The CDR3 is CASSPGQGNGNTIYF. CDR3 bases: TGTGCCAGCTCACCGGGACAGGGCAATGGAAACACCATATATTTT.

The chain has TRBV9 and TRBJ2-3, with D possibly matching TRBD1 (6 bases). This CDR3 is built from 14 residues. Germline V gene lookup returns CDR1 SGDLS and CDR2 YYNGEE. V lost 4 bases and J lost 1, with 10 bases in between. The chain's CDR3 is CASSPRQGTDTQYF. The CDR3 nucleotides read TGTGCCAGCAGCCCCCGACAGGGCACAGATACGCAGTATTTT. Full variable domain (rest looked up from reference TRBV9 and TRBJ2-3): DSGVTQTPKHLITATGQRVTLRCSPRSGDLSVYWYQQSLDQGLQFLIQYYNGEERAKGNILERFSAQQFPDLHSELNLSSLELGDSALYFCASSPRQGTDTQYFGPGTRLTVL.

This chain uses TRBV19 with TRBJ2-1; D not resolved. Trimming shortened V by 3 bases and J by 12 bases, and 18 bases separated the two germline ends. The CDR3 extends over 14 amino acids. Looked up from germline, CDR1 is LNHDA and CDR2 is SQIVND (reference sequence). Written as DNA, the CDR3 is TGTGCCAGTAGTATGCTCATGGGCGAGTCATGGCAGTTCTTC. Amino acid sequence: CASSMLMGESWQFF.

The J gene is TRBJ1-2, the V gene TRBV9; the D is unclear. The CDR3 loop spans 16 amino acids. The V end lost 1 base, the J end lost 2 bases, and 15 bases lay between the germline ends. Germline V gene data show CDR1 as SGDLS and CDR2 as YYNGEE. The CDR3, as DNA: TGTGCCAGCAGCGTAAGTTCGGGAGAGTGGAACTATGGCTACACCTTC. Translating gives CASSVSSGEWNYGYTF.

V gene TRBV19 combines with J gene TRBJ2-2; the D gene is possibly TRBD1 (6 bases). The CDR3 contains 15 residues. CDR1 and CDR2 from the germline V gene are LNHDA and SQIVND (reference sequence). V was pared by 5 bases and J by 4 bases, with 14 bases between. CDR3 sequence (DNA): TGTGCCAGTAGTCGGAAGGACAGAAGCACCGGGGAGCTGTTTTTT. It encodes CASSRKDRSTGELFF.

The chain uses TRBV28 and TRBJ1-3; maybe TRBD1 (5 bases). This CDR3 region has 16 residues. Trimming removed 1 base from V and 7 bases from J, with 17 bases in between. Germline CDR1 reads MDHEN; CDR2 reads SYDVKM. The CDR3 DNA follows: TGTGCCAGCAGTTTATTTTCTGGGCAGGGCTGGAACACCATATATTTT. This translates into CASSLFSGQGWNTIYF.

CDR3 DNA: TGTGCCAGCAGACTCCTGGCTAGCGGGATTTACGAGCAGTACTTC. Residues: CASRLLASGIYEQYF. The rearrangement joins TRBV6-5 to TRBJ2-7; 9 nucleotides line up with TRBD2. The CDR3 sequence is 15 residues long. V dropped 6 bases and J dropped 4; count of bases not matched to a gene: 10. Per germline, CDR1 MNHEY and CDR2 SVGAGI.

The V gene is TRBV2, the J gene TRBJ2-5; TRBD1 might be the D (6 bases). The CDR3 is made up of 13 amino acids. The germline V and J ends were trimmed by 6 bases and 0 bases, with 8 bases remaining between them. Germline V gene data show CDR1 as SNHLY and CDR2 as FYNNEI. Here the CDR3 DNA reads TGTGCCAGCAGGGGGGACAACCAAGAGACCCAGTACTTC. Amino acid sequence: CASRGDNQETQYF.

This rearrangement joins TRBV7-8 to TRBJ2-1; D might be TRBD1 (6 bases). Germline-derived CDR1 and CDR2 are SGHVS and FQNEAQ. V was trimmed by 6 bases and J by 5 bases, leaving 17 bases between them. The CDR3 has 15 amino acids. The CDR3 protein is CASRSPDRGDNEQFF. The CDR3 DNA is TGTGCCAGCAGGAGCCCGGACAGAGGGGACAATGAGCAGTTCTTC.

This clone was detected only a few times. This rearrangement joins TRBV5-1 to TRBJ2-7, with TRBD2 identical over 8 bases. Germline assignment: CDR1 SGHRS and CDR2 YFSETQ. Germline trimming cut 4 bases from V and 7 bases from J; bases unmatched to any gene: 13. This CDR3 has 15 residues. This CDR3 reads CASSPFGLAFGEQYF. The CDR3 bases are TGCGCCAGCAGCCCATTCGGACTAGCCTTCGGGGAGCAGTACTTC.

The J gene is TRBJ1-4, the V gene TRBV7-8; the D gene is possibly TRBD1 (6 bases). This CDR3 region has 17 residues. V gave up 0 bases and J gave up 3 bases, with 14 bases separating them. Germline V gives CDR1 SGHVS, CDR2 FQNEAQ. CDR3 amino acids: CASSLALGGAPNEKLFF. The CDR3 coding sequence is TGTGCCAGCAGCTTAGCGCTTGGGGGCGCGCCTAATGAAAAACTGTTTTTT.

V and J are TRBV15 and TRBJ2-2; D is undetermined. The CDR3 extends over 14 amino acids. Deletions cut 5 bases from V and 2 bases from J, with 9 bases between. Germline V gives CDR1 LNHNV, CDR2 YYDKDF (reference sequence). CDR3 amino acids: CATSFDTNTGELFF. The CDR3, as DNA: TGTGCCACCAGCTTCGACACAAACACCGGGGAGCTGTTTTTT.

This chain connects TRBV12-3 or TRBV12-4 to TRBJ2-2; D perhaps matches TRBD2 (5 bases). The V end lost 6 bases, the J end lost 6 bases, and 8 bases lay between the germline ends. CDR3 length: 12 residues. CDR3 region: CASRDGAGELFF. CDR3 coding DNA: TGTGCCAGCAGGGACGGGGCCGGGGAGCTGTTTTTT.

CDR3 sequence (DNA): TGTGCCAGCAGCCGTACCGGGACAGGGATGAGAGATACGCAGTATTTT. Encoded protein: CASSRTGTGMRDTQYF. This chain joins TRBV11-1 and TRBJ2-3; the match to TRBD1 covers 9 bases. Germline values: CDR1 SGHAT, CDR2 FQDESV (reference sequence). The ends lost 5 bases at V and 5 bases at J; junction bases unmatched: 11. This CDR3 comprises 16 residues.

This chain uses TRBV30 with TRBJ1-6; possible D gene TRBD1, 5 bases. Germline V gene data show CDR1 as GTSNPN and CDR2 as SVGIG (reference sequence). V shed 4 bases and J shed 5 bases, with 9 bases lying between them. The CDR3 loop spans 13 amino acids. The CDR3 DNA follows: TGTGCCTGGATGGGGCAGGATAATTCACCCCTCCACTTT. This encodes CAWMGQDNSPLHF.

The chain carries TRBV7-3 and TRBJ2-5, with a weak D call TRBD2 (5 bases). There are 14 residues in the CDR3. Trimming removed 4 bases at V and 5 bases at J, with 14 bases between. In germline, CDR1 is SGHTA, CDR2 FQGTGA. The CDR3 loop reads CASSSNGPGETQYF. The DNA of the CDR3 is TGTGCCAGCAGCTCAAATGGACCGGGGGAGACCCAGTACTTC. The full variable domain, completed using reference TRBV7-3 and TRBJ2-5, is GAGVSQTPSNKVTEKGKYVELRCDPISGHTALYWYRQSLGQGPEFLIYFQGTGAADDSGLPNDRFFAVRPEGSVSTLKIQRTERGDSAVYLCASSSNGPGETQYFGPGTRLLVL.

The V call is TRBV20-1, the J call TRBJ1-5, with D uncertain. The CDR3 runs 14 residues. V gave up 3 bases and J gave up 1 base, with 10 bases separating them. Looked up from germline, CDR1 is DFQATT and CDR2 is SNEGSKA (reference sequence). The CDR3 loop reads CSASVSLSNQPQHF. The CDR3 coding sequence is TGCAGTGCTAGTGTAAGCCTAAGCAATCAGCCCCAGCATTTT.

The rearrangement links TRBV3-1 (or the pseudogene TRBV3-2) to TRBJ1-2; D remains unclear. CDR1 is LGHDT, CDR2 YNNKEL, per germline (reference sequence). This CDR3 spans 15 amino acids. Trimming stripped 0 bases from V and 5 bases from J, with 13 bases between. Here the CDR3 DNA reads TGTGCCAGCAGCCAAGATGGCAGATCATTATATGGCTACACCTTC. Translated: CASSQDGRSLYGYTF.

The chain uses TRBV7-9 and TRBJ1-6; D is ambiguous. V was trimmed by 0 bases and J by 7 bases, leaving 4 bases between them. Germline V gene sequence: CDR1 SEHNR, CDR2 FQNEAQ (reference sequence). CDR3 length: 13 amino acids. As DNA, the CDR3 is TGTGCCAGCAGCTTAGCCGAGAATTCACCCCTCCACTTT. The encoded protein is CASSLAENSPLHF.